A selection of T cell receptor beta chains follows, all from one sample in a study of blood T cell repertoires in COVID-19. The data were produced by immunoSEQ multiplex PCR, yet TCRdb's version contains in-frame clones alone and is incomplete. The sample consists of 45,000 to 60,000 clones, about 82% of them appearing once. The source material was peripheral blood. These receptor sequences come from a man between 65 and 85 years old with active COVID-19. Both conserved end residues are part of each CDR3. Part of the rows lack a size; the others show once, few, many or a class for expanded clones.

V gene: TRBV5-1
clone size: .
J gene: TRBJ1-4
CDR3 protein: CASSAGTGIEKLFF

V gene: TRBV12-3/TRBV12-4
clone size: .
J gene: TRBJ2-1
CDR3 protein: CASSSGGDLRGFF

V gene: TRBV4-3
clone size: .
J gene: TRBJ2-1
CDR3 protein: CASSPTGGGGNEQFF

V gene: TRBV3-1/TRBV3-2
clone size: .
J gene: TRBJ1-1
CDR3 protein: CASSQDQGGNTEAFF

V gene: TRBV5-6
clone size: .
J gene: TRBJ1-5
CDR3 protein: CASSRGTSQPQHF

V gene: TRBV3-1/TRBV3-2
clone size: .
J gene: TRBJ2-5
CDR3 protein: CASSQYSQETQYF

V gene: TRBV5-5
clone size: .
J gene: TRBJ2-7
CDR3 protein: CASSRDTPYEQYF

V gene: TRBV24-1
clone size: .
J gene: TRBJ1-2
CDR3 protein: CATTEGDGYGYTF

V gene: TRBV6-2/TRBV6-3
clone size: .
J gene: TRBJ1-1
CDR3 protein: CASSYTGTVEYTEAFF

V gene: TRBV3-1/TRBV3-2
clone size: .
J gene: TRBJ1-5
CDR3 protein: CASSQDRGQGQPQHF

V gene: TRBV14
clone size: .
J gene: TRBJ1-5
CDR3 protein: CASRHDRGESNQPQHF

V gene: TRBV27
clone size: .
J gene: TRBJ1-1
CDR3 protein: CASSARGVGGNTEAFF

V gene: TRBV9
clone size: .
J gene: TRBJ1-2
CDR3 protein: CASSPRTGSNYGYTF

V gene: TRBV2
clone size: .
J gene: TRBJ1-2
CDR3 protein: CASSESVRGFNYGYTF

V gene: TRBV6-5
clone size: .
J gene: TRBJ2-3
CDR3 protein: CASSRQAASTDTQYF

V gene: TRBV29-1
clone size: .
J gene: TRBJ1-1
CDR3 protein: CSVEDPGGGSNTEAFF

V gene: TRBV1
clone size: once
J gene: TRBJ2-4
CDR3 protein: CTSSQDPTGGYF

V gene: TRBV5-1
clone size: .
J gene: TRBJ2-1
CDR3 protein: CASRTSGGDEQFF

V gene: TRBV5-8
clone size: .
J gene: TRBJ1-1
CDR3 protein: CASSADSSMNTEAFF

V gene: TRBV11-2
clone size: .
J gene: TRBJ2-7
CDR3 protein: CASSLDRGQLYEQYF

V gene: TRBV4-2
clone size: .
J gene: TRBJ2-2
CDR3 protein: CASSPGGNTGELFF

V gene: TRBV7-8
clone size: .
J gene: TRBJ1-5
CDR3 protein: CASSLKGQGLLPQHF

V gene: TRBV6-6
clone size: .
J gene: TRBJ1-3
CDR3 protein: CASSYQGSGNTIYF

V gene: TRBV7-2
clone size: .
J gene: TRBJ1-5
CDR3 protein: CASGDRGTLGGNQPQHF

V gene: TRBV24-1
clone size: .
J gene: TRBJ2-3
CDR3 protein: CATRRGTIPDTQYF

V gene: TRBV9
clone size: .
J gene: TRBJ2-2
CDR3 protein: CASSARQSPNTGELFF

V gene: TRBV24-1
clone size: .
J gene: TRBJ2-1
CDR3 protein: CATSDLSGTGGAYNEQFF

V gene: TRBV7-2
clone size: .
J gene: TRBJ1-6
CDR3 protein: CASSLGTGQSNSPLHF

V gene: TRBV5-1
clone size: few
J gene: TRBJ2-5
CDR3 protein: CASSLEGRGLETQYF

V gene: TRBV29-1
clone size: .
J gene: TRBJ1-2
CDR3 protein: CSVPTPGGWAGYTF

V gene: TRBV5-4
clone size: .
J gene: TRBJ2-5
CDR3 protein: CASSPGGAAPETQYF

V gene: TRBV6-5
clone size: .
J gene: TRBJ2-7
CDR3 protein: CASSSRMAHEQYF

V gene: TRBV2
clone size: few
J gene: TRBJ2-5
CDR3 protein: CASSSSIAGETQYF

V gene: TRBV18
clone size: .
J gene: TRBJ1-1
CDR3 protein: CASSWGQGDTEAFF

V gene: TRBV27
clone size: .
J gene: TRBJ2-1
CDR3 protein: CASSSKILAGGPYNEQFF

V gene: TRBV9
clone size: once
J gene: TRBJ2-1
CDR3 protein: CASSPPGFYNEQFF

V gene: TRBV19
clone size: .
J gene: TRBJ1-5
CDR3 protein: CASTQTGGYNQPQHF

V gene: TRBV11-2
clone size: .
J gene: TRBJ2-3
CDR3 protein: CASSQLEGKGSDTQYF

V gene: TRBV6-5
clone size: .
J gene: TRBJ2-7
CDR3 protein: CASSSPGVSSYEQYF

V gene: TRBV5-4
clone size: .
J gene: TRBJ2-7
CDR3 protein: CASSLTDRMGEQYF

V gene: TRBV24-1
clone size: .
J gene: TRBJ2-1
CDR3 protein: CATSDRAGGFLNEQFF

V gene: TRBV7-9
clone size: .
J gene: TRBJ2-5
CDR3 protein: CASSLQGVGTQYF

V gene: TRBV7-9
clone size: .
J gene: TRBJ2-5
CDR3 protein: CASSSPTGNQETQYF

V gene: TRBV6-1
clone size: .
J gene: TRBJ2-2
CDR3 protein: CASSEGWGGGELFF

V gene: TRBV11-2
clone size: few
J gene: TRBJ1-2
CDR3 protein: CASSFPANYGYTF

V gene: TRBV7-9
clone size: .
J gene: TRBJ2-2
CDR3 protein: CASSFGTGELFF

V gene: TRBV5-1
clone size: .
J gene: TRBJ2-5
CDR3 protein: CASSPYDYRGRETQYF

V gene: TRBV6-5
clone size: .
J gene: TRBJ1-2
CDR3 protein: CASSPTGLGYTF